This entry features one T cell receptor (beta chain) sequence. As yet, its antigen is unknown. Treatment given: roughly 10-day PBMC culture with coronavirus spike peptide pools or control peptides (ViraFEST assay). This sample stems from a study of vaccination and CD4 T cells after COVID-19. Study summary: Sampling after COVID took place at a median of about 98 days (range 35 to 161) following diagnosis. Study-wide points: Convalescent patients had a median roughly 86% of post-vaccine SARS-CoV-2-reactive clones that were detected only after vaccination, not before it.

Trimming pared 1 base from V and 5 bases from J, leaving 13 bases between. Per the germline V gene, CDR1 is DFQATT and CDR2 is SNEGSKA (reference sequence). CDR3 length equals 14 residues. An Oncomine TCR Beta short-read assay was used to sequence the DNA from cultured CD4+ T cells. TCRdb called the PCR reads again in MiXCR, with one record for every CDR3 protein. The sample lists 10,000 to 15,000 distinct CDR3 sequences, about 72% occurring once. Sequencing input: CD4+ T cells from blood, cultured in vitro. J is TRBJ2-3 and V is TRBV20-1; D is perhaps TRBD2 (6 bases). The source is a human donor who had recovered from COVID-19. The CDR3 coding sequence is TGCAGTGCTAGAGGGCAGACGCGGGGAGATACGCAGTATTTT. It yields the protein CSARGQTRGDTQYF.